This is a list of T cell receptor beta chains from one sample in a study of OX40 agonist ivuxolimab in advanced cancers. Clones were read by immunoSEQ multiplex PCR, and TCRdb kept only the in-frame ones, dropping some. The top ten clones hold about an eighth of a sample with roughly 42,000 clones, approximately 89% of them seen once. The input for sequencing was CD4+ or CD8+ T cells sorted from blood, taken in a trial of the OX40 agonist ivuxolimab. The source of these receptors is an adult with an advanced solid tumor such as melanoma, head and neck, liver or kidney cancer. Each CDR3 is given with its conserved first and last residue. Each record gives: D gene, clone size, CDR3 length, V gene, J gene, CDR3 DNA, CDR3 protein. D genes are given only for firm matches. The listing skips clone size in some rows; elsewhere it reads once, few, many or a size class.

d_gene: .
abundance: .
len: 16
v_gene: TRBV5-1
j_gene: TRBJ2-3
CDR3nt: TGCGCCAGCAGCTTCGGGCCCTCAATACACACAGATACGCAGTATTTT
CDR3aa: CASSFGPSIHTDTQYF

d_gene: .
abundance: once
len: 12
v_gene: TRBV29-1
j_gene: TRBJ2-1
CDR3nt: TGCACCCTCGCCGGGGCAGGCAATGAGCAGTTCTTC
CDR3aa: CTLAGAGNEQFF

d_gene: TRBD1
abundance: .
len: 15
v_gene: TRBV5-6
j_gene: TRBJ1-1
CDR3nt: TGTGCCAGCAGCTTGTCGGGACAGGGAAACACTGAAGCTTTCTTT
CDR3aa: CASSLSGQGNTEAFF

d_gene: .
abundance: .
len: 14
v_gene: TRBV27
j_gene: TRBJ1-1
CDR3nt: TGTGCCAGCAGTTTACGACAGGTAGACACTGAAGCTTTCTTT
CDR3aa: CASSLRQVDTEAFF

d_gene: TRBD2
abundance: .
len: 17
v_gene: TRBV19
j_gene: TRBJ2-3
CDR3nt: TGTGCCAGTAGTCCCCTCAGGGACTATGAAGGGATACATACGCAGTATTTT
CDR3aa: CASSPLRDYEGIHTQYF

d_gene: .
abundance: .
len: 15
v_gene: TRBV19
j_gene: TRBJ2-5
CDR3nt: TGTGCCAGTAGTATCAGTAACAGCTTACAAGAGACCCAGTACTTC
CDR3aa: CASSISNSLQETQYF

d_gene: .
abundance: .
len: 15
v_gene: TRBV6-5
j_gene: TRBJ2-7
CDR3nt: TGTGCCAGCAGTTACTCGGGGGACGGTCTCGACGAGCAGTACTTC
CDR3aa: CASSYSGDGLDEQYF

d_gene: .
abundance: .
len: 12
v_gene: TRBV5-8
j_gene: TRBJ1-2
CDR3nt: TGTGCCAGCAGCCTACGACGTCGGGGCTACACCTTC
CDR3aa: CASSLRRRGYTF

d_gene: .
abundance: few
len: 13
v_gene: TRBV28
j_gene: TRBJ1-1
CDR3nt: TGTGCCAGCTCAGGGGTAATGAACACTGAAGCTTTCTTT
CDR3aa: CASSGVMNTEAFF

d_gene: TRBD1
abundance: .
len: 14
v_gene: TRBV5-1
j_gene: TRBJ2-7
CDR3nt: TGCGCCAGCAGCCCGGACAGGGTTCGGAACGAGCAGTACTTC
CDR3aa: CASSPDRVRNEQYF

d_gene: .
abundance: .
len: 10
v_gene: TRBV19
j_gene: TRBJ2-7
CDR3nt: TGTGCCAGCGGAGGCTACGAGCAGTACTTC
CDR3aa: CASGGYEQYF

d_gene: .
abundance: .
len: 15
v_gene: TRBV7-9
j_gene: TRBJ1-4
CDR3nt: TGTGCCAGCAGCTCCCCCGGGGCGCATAATGAAAAACTGTTTTTT
CDR3aa: CASSSPGAHNEKLFF